This T cell receptor (beta chain) was recovered during a study of shared clonotypes between healthy human individuals. V lost 8 bases and J lost 1, with 11 bases in between. The CDR3 sequence is 13 residues long. CDR1 is ENHRY, CDR2 SYGVKD, per germline. Authors' analysis steps: Owing to the provision of junction-only sequences devoid of quality scores by immunoSEQ, filtering differed. Using immunoSEQ multiplex PCR, the repertoire was profiled, and TCRdb retains in-frame clones only, with some absent. V and J calls plus clone size are reproduced from that table; the DNA served to infer D and trimming. This table has 2 million to 2.5 million clones, roughly 96% appearing once.

This chain joins TRBV10-3 and TRBJ1-1; D ambiguous. Source material: naive CD4+ T cells sorted from blood. Subset here: CD45RA+ positively selected. The sequence was obtained from a man between 18 and 35 years old in good health. CDR3 amino acids: CAILDTPNTEAFF. The CDR3 nucleotides are TGTGCCATCTTAGACACTCCGAACACTGAAGCTTTCTTT.